These 32 T cell receptor beta chains originate from one sample sequenced in a study of T-cell memory formation after mild COVID-19 (dated by TCRdb to the early 2020s). The method behind the library was 5' RACE. The instrument was an Illumina NovaSeq 6000. TCRdb handled the public reads itself, with Q25 trimming in fastp and clone calling in MiXCR, and kept productive beta chains. Every CDR3 protein is listed once, alongside the most common genes and DNA of its rows. The sample table holds more than 300,000 distinct CDR3 sequences, of which roughly 19% were seen once. Around 20% of the sample comes from the top ten. The sample comprised PBMCs or a T cell subset sorted from them (not recorded which). The source is a young man who had mild COVID-19 (a few samples of this study predate the infection). The sample titles of this study are shuffled in the database, so cell type and time point are left out; the donor was told from shared clones.

In its sample, this clonotype was seen a few times. The genes are TRBV7-2 and TRBJ1-1; 7 bases are a match to TRBD1. CDR3 length equals 14 residues. V gave up 4 bases and J gave up 3 bases; unmatched junction bases: 5. CDR1 is SGHTA, CDR2 FQGNSA, per germline. The CDR3 DNA reads TGTGCCAGCAGCTCAGACAGGGTTTACACTGAAGCTTTCTTT. Translation: CASSSDRVYTEAFF.

This clonotype turned up a few times. V usage is TRBV5-1 and J usage is TRBJ1-6; D might be TRBD1 (6 bases). V was trimmed by 2 bases and J by 8 bases, leaving 8 bases between them. This CDR3 has 13 residues. From germline, CDR1 is SGHRS and CDR2 YFSETQ. In DNA, the CDR3 is TGCGCCAGCAGCTTCAACAGGGATTCACCCCTCCACTTT. This translates into CASSFNRDSPLHF. The variable domain in full, with the rest retrieved from reference TRBV5-1 and TRBJ1-6, is KAGVTQTPRYLIKTRGQQVTLSCSPISGHRSVSWYQQTPGQGLQFLFEYFSETQRNKGNFPGRFSGRQFSNSRSEMNVSTLELGDSALYLCASSFNRDSPLHFGNGTRLTVT.

This clonotype came up a few times. The gene calls are TRBV6-2 or TRBV6-3 and TRBJ2-2; D call uncertain. The CDR3 is 15 amino acids. The germline CDR1 and CDR2 sequences are MNHEY and SVGEGT. V was shortened by 0 bases and J by 3 bases, with 8 bases between the two germline ends. The CDR3 DNA reads TGTGCCAGCAGTTACTCGAAAAGGGACACCGGGGAGCTGTTTTTT. Its protein product is CASSYSKRDTGELFF.

The chain links TRBV5-4 to TRBJ2-3, with TRBD2 matching over 10 bases. The CDR3 spans 16 residues. Trimming at V came to 5 bases and at J to 1 base, leaving 7 bases not matched to a gene. Germline V gene sequence: CDR1 SGHNT, CDR2 YYREEE (reference sequence). The DNA of the CDR3 is TGTGCCAGCAGTCTCGGACTAGCGGAGGGCACAGATACGCAGTATTTT. Amino acids: CASSLGLAEGTDTQYF.

The chain recombines TRBV9 with TRBJ2-2; the match to TRBD1 covers 9 bases. Germline V gives CDR1 SGDLS, CDR2 YYNGEE. Trimming took 2 bases from V and 11 from J; bases not matched to a gene: 1. The CDR3 covers 12 residues. The CDR3, as DNA: TGTGCCAGCAGCGTGGACAGGGGAGAGCTGTTTTTT. Amino acids: CASSVDRGELFF. Full variable domain (rest looked up from reference TRBV9 and TRBJ2-2): DSGVTQTPKHLITATGQRVTLRCSPRSGDLSVYWYQQSLDQGLQFLIQYYNGEERAKGNILERFSAQQFPDLHSELNLSSLELGDSALYFCASSVDRGELFFGEGSRLTVL.

The V gene is TRBV7-9, the J gene TRBJ2-5; TRBD1 matches 8 bases. V was pared by 7 bases and J by 5 bases, with 9 bases of the junction left unmatched. CDR3 length equals 14 residues. Germline loops: CDR1 SEHNR, CDR2 FQNEAQ (reference sequence). For the CDR3, the DNA is TGTGCCAGCACTGGGACAGGTCTTCGGGAGACCCAGTACTTC. Its translation: CASTGTGLRETQYF.

This clonotype was recorded a few times. V usage is TRBV7-9 and J usage is TRBJ1-1; 7 bases map to TRBD1. The J segment lost 3 bases and the V segment lost 5 bases, leaving 9 bases of the junction unmatched. Germline V gene data show CDR1 as SEHNR and CDR2 as FQNEAQ (reference sequence). The CDR3 spans 15 residues. CDR3 nucleotides: TGTGCCAGCAGCCGTAGACAGGGTAGGGACACTGAAGCTTTCTTT. Protein product: CASSRRQGRDTEAFF.

This clonotype was observed a few times. The gene calls are TRBV5-1 and TRBJ1-5; TRBD1 might be the D (6 bases). Germline V gene lookup returns CDR1 SGHRS and CDR2 YFSETQ. V was shortened by 4 bases and J by 1 base, with 15 bases between the two germline ends. The CDR3 contains 16 residues. CDR3 protein: CASSRWNRASNQPQHF. The CDR3 DNA reads TGCGCCAGCAGCCGGTGGAACAGGGCGAGCAATCAGCCCCAGCATTTT.

The gene calls are TRBV7-2 and TRBJ2-6; D is perhaps TRBD1 (6 bases). V dropped 5 bases and J dropped 3 bases, with 14 bases sitting between them. Germline assignment: CDR1 SGHTA and CDR2 FQGNSA. The CDR3 contains 16 residues. The CDR3 is CASSALQGGGANVLTF. In nucleotides, the CDR3 is TGTGCCAGCAGCGCCCTACAGGGTGGTGGGGCCAACGTCCTGACTTTC.

The chain employs TRBV20-1 and TRBJ1-2; a possible D gene is TRBD1 (5 bases). Trimming shortened V by 5 bases and J by 2 bases, and 18 bases separated the two germline ends. The CDR3 sequence is 15 residues long. Germline CDR1 reads DFQATT; CDR2 reads SNEGSKA (reference sequence). This CDR3 reads CSAFPNPGTNYGYTF. CDR3 in DNA: TGCAGTGCTTTTCCAAACCCCGGGACCAACTATGGCTACACCTTC.

V and J are TRBV18 and TRBJ2-7; a weak D match, TRBD1 (6 bases). The CDR3 consists of 15 residues. CDR1 is KGHSH, CDR2 LQKENI, per germline. Trimming pared 3 bases from V and 3 bases from J, leaving 15 bases between. In nucleotides, the CDR3 is TGTGCCAGCTCACCGCAGAATACAGGGCACTACGAGCAGTACTTC. It is translated as CASSPQNTGHYEQYF.

The chain is built from TRBV20-1 and TRBJ1-2, with D unclear. This CDR3 has 13 residues. The V gene lost 5 bases and the J gene lost 8 bases, with 18 bases spanning the gap. Germline values: CDR1 DFQATT, CDR2 SNEGSKA (reference sequence). In DNA, the CDR3 is TGCAGTGCTCTCTCGGCAAACTACCGGGGCTACACCTTC. It specifies CSALSANYRGYTF.

This clonotype was picked up a small number of times. The rearrangement joins TRBV28 to TRBJ1-5; tentatively, D is TRBD1 (6 bases). The germline V and J ends were trimmed by 3 bases and 5 bases, with 11 bases remaining between them. Germline values: CDR1 MDHEN, CDR2 SYDVKM. The CDR3 loop spans 14 amino acids. The CDR3 nucleotides are TGTGCCAGCAGTTTCGGGGGGCGGGATCAGCCCCAGCATTTT. Translation: CASSFGGRDQPQHF.

The chain combines TRBV4-1 with TRBJ2-1; D may be TRBD1 or TRBD2 (6 bases each). Germline V lookup: CDR1 MGHRA, CDR2 YSYEKL. V dropped 1 base and J dropped 4 bases, with 8 bases sitting between them. This CDR3 has 14 residues. DNA of the CDR3: TGCGCCAGCAGCCAAGCGGGGGCGTACAATGAGCAGTTCTTC. Translated, it gives CASSQAGAYNEQFF.

The J gene is TRBJ2-1, the V gene TRBV24-1; D unresolved. The germline V and J ends were trimmed by 1 base and 6 bases, with 6 bases remaining between them. Germline V gene lookup returns CDR1 KGHDR and CDR2 SFDVKD. CDR3 length equals 13 residues. CDR3 DNA sequence: TGTGCCACCAGTGATTTTTTGGGCAATGAGCAGTTCTTC. This gives the protein CATSDFLGNEQFF.

The chain carries TRBV29-1 and TRBJ2-2, with 11 nucleotides matching TRBD1. V gave up 0 bases and J gave up 6 bases; unmatched junction bases: 3. Germline CDR1 and CDR2: SQVTM and ANQGSEA. The length of the CDR3 is 15 residues. CDR3 sequence (DNA): TGCAGCGTTGAAGATCCGGACAGGGGGCCCGGGGAGCTGTTTTTT. This sequence encodes CSVEDPDRGPGELFF.

The chain employs TRBV5-3 and TRBJ2-7, with D tentatively TRBD1 (5 bases). TRBV5-3 is an ORF, and what it does is uncertain. Trimming took 0 bases from V and 2 from J, leaving 9 bases between them. The CDR3 sequence is 14 residues long. The CDR3 DNA follows: TGTGCCAGAAGCTTGGACAGGTCCACCTACGAGCAGTACGTC. This translates into CARSLDRSTYEQYV.

In this sample, this clonotype turned up once. V is TRBV20-1 and J is TRBJ1-6; 7 positions agree with TRBD1. J lost 7 bases, V lost 3 bases, and 6 bases had no gene match. CDR3 length: 14 residues. CDR1 is DFQATT, CDR2 SNEGSKA, per germline (reference sequence). CDR3 region: CSAREGARNSPLHF. CDR3 sequence (DNA): TGCAGTGCTAGGGAGGGGGCGCGGAATTCACCCCTCCACTTT.

This clonotype has only a few counts. The rearrangement links TRBV6-2 or TRBV6-3 to TRBJ2-7; D is unclear. Trimming removed 6 bases from V and 6 bases from J, with 12 bases in between. The germline gives CDR1 MNHEY, CDR2 SVGEGT. This CDR3 spans 12 amino acids. The CDR3 sequence is CASSLPRREQYV. CDR3 DNA: TGTGCCAGCAGCTTACCTCGGCGCGAGCAGTACGTC.

This clonotype was seen a handful of times. This rearrangement joins TRBV4-2 to TRBJ2-2, with D perhaps being TRBD1 or TRBD2 (6 bases each). CDR3 size: 15 residues. The germline gives CDR1 LGHNA, CDR2 YNFKEQ. The V and J ends lost 0 bases and 6 bases respectively, with 11 bases between them. This chain's CDR3 is CASSQEMGGSGELFF. DNA for the CDR3: TGTGCCAGCAGCCAAGAGATGGGGGGCTCCGGGGAGCTGTTTTTT.

The rearrangement joins TRBV7-6 to TRBJ2-2; 12 nucleotides align to TRBD1. Unmatched junction bases numbered 5, after V lost 5 bases and J lost 7 bases. The V gene's germline CDR1 is SGHVS and CDR2 FNYEAQ. The CDR3 length is 15 residues. In DNA form, the CDR3 reads TGTGCCAGCAGCAAGGGACAGGGGGCAGGCGGGGAGCTGTTTTTT. This gives the protein CASSKGQGAGGELFF.

The chain couples TRBV9 to TRBJ1-6; D call uncertain. The V end lost 0 bases, the J end lost 8 bases, and 12 bases lay between the germline ends. Germline-derived CDR1 and CDR2 are SGDLS and YYNGEE. CDR3 length: 15 amino acids. The CDR3 DNA sequence: TGTGCCAGCAGCGTAGAAGGGTATGGAGATTCACCCCTCCACTTT. Encoded protein: CASSVEGYGDSPLHF. Full variable domain (missing parts from reference TRBV9 and TRBJ1-6): DSGVTQTPKHLITATGQRVTLRCSPRSGDLSVYWYQQSLDQGLQFLIQYYNGEERAKGNILERFSAQQFPDLHSELNLSSLELGDSALYFCASSVEGYGDSPLHFGNGTRLTVT.

This clonotype has more than one count but fewer than ten. This sequence joins TRBV6-5 and TRBJ2-2; the D gene could be TRBD1 or TRBD2 (5 bases each). The CDR3 covers 15 residues. Trimming removed 2 bases at V and 6 bases at J, with 13 bases between. CDR1 and CDR2 (germline): MNHEY, SVGAGI. CDR3 DNA sequence: TGTGCCAGCAGTTACGATGGGGGTCCCGCCGGGGAGCTGTTTTTT. This translates into CASSYDGGPAGELFF.

The chain carries TRBV3-1 and TRBJ2-7, with 8 positions matching TRBD1. The CDR3 has 16 residues. V was clipped by 2 bases and J by 3 bases; unmatched bases: 9. Germline CDR1 LGHDT, CDR2 YNNKEL (reference sequence). The CDR3 DNA follows: TGTGCCAGCAGCCAAAAACGATGGACAGGGATCTACGAGCAGTACTTC. This gives the protein CASSQKRWTGIYEQYF.

A note on this clonotype: A much larger clone sits a single nucleotide away, making a read error possible. This chain uses TRBV4-1 with TRBJ2-3; no reliable D call. Germline values: CDR1 MGHRA, CDR2 YSYEKL. The CDR3 is made up of 15 amino acids. The CDR3 DNA sequence: TGCGCCCGCAGCCCGAGGTGGGTGGGCACAGATACGCAGTATTTT. The encoded protein is CARSPRWVGTDTQYF.

This chain connects TRBV28 to TRBJ1-2; D not certain. The CDR3 is made up of 12 amino acids. Germline V gives CDR1 MDHEN, CDR2 SYDVKM. V dropped 5 bases and J dropped 6 bases, with 10 bases sitting between them. This CDR3 reads CASSPGWDGYTF. As DNA, the CDR3 is TGTGCCAGCAGTCCCGGGTGGGATGGCTACACCTTC.

This clonotype was seen once. The rearrangement uses TRBV6-2 or TRBV6-3 and TRBJ2-1; D is tentatively TRBD1 or TRBD2 (5 bases each). CDR3 length: 12 residues. CDR1 and CDR2 from the germline V gene are MNHEY and SVGEGT. Deletions cut 6 bases from V and 10 bases from J, with 13 bases between. CDR3 in DNA: TGTGCCAGCAGGGTCGGGACCTCGGAGCAGTTCTTC. Its translation: CASRVGTSEQFF.

The genes are TRBV24-1 and TRBJ2-5; D is ambiguous. The germline V gene has CDR1 KGHDR and CDR2 SFDVKD. The CDR3 has 11 amino acids. V was clipped by 7 bases and J by 3 bases, with 5 bases between them. The CDR3 is CATSRKETQYF. The CDR3 coding sequence is TGTGCCACCAGCCGAAAAGAGACCCAGTACTTC.

This chain connects TRBV7-2 to TRBJ2-7, with D possibly being TRBD1 or TRBD2 (6 bases each). Per germline, CDR1 SGHTA and CDR2 FQGNSA. Trimming removed 1 base from V and 1 base from J, with 11 bases in between. The CDR3 spans 15 residues. The CDR3 region has the DNA TGTGCCAGCAGCTTAGAGGGGGACTCTTCCTACGAGCAGTACGTC. It translates to CASSLEGDSSYEQYV.

The table lists this clonotype with a few counts. This chain uses TRBV7-2 with TRBJ1-1; TRBD1 agrees at 7 bases. J lost 0 bases, V lost 5 bases, and 6 bases had no gene match. From germline, CDR1 is SGHTA and CDR2 FQGNSA. This CDR3 is built from 15 residues. DNA of the CDR3: TGTGCCAGCAGCAGACAGGGCCAATTGAACACTGAAGCTTTCTTT. Amino acids: CASSRQGQLNTEAFF.

The V and J genes are TRBV4-1 and TRBJ1-2, with unresolved D. Germline V CDR1 and CDR2: MGHRA, YSYEKL. This CDR3 has 14 residues. The germline V and J ends were trimmed by 0 bases and 2 bases, with 7 bases remaining between them. The CDR3, as DNA: TGCGCCAGCAGCCAAGAAAGGCGGAACTATGGCTACACCTTC. Protein product: CASSQERRNYGYTF.

The J gene is TRBJ2-3, the V gene TRBV15, with TRBD1 identical over 12 bases. The CDR3 contains 18 residues. Germline V lookup: CDR1 LNHNV, CDR2 YYDKDF (reference sequence). With V trimmed by 3 bases and J by 6 bases, 13 bases remained unmatched. As DNA, the CDR3 is TGTGCCACCAGCAGCCGATTAAGAGAGGGACAGGGGGCGGATACGCAGTATTTT. Translating gives CATSSRLREGQGADTQYF.